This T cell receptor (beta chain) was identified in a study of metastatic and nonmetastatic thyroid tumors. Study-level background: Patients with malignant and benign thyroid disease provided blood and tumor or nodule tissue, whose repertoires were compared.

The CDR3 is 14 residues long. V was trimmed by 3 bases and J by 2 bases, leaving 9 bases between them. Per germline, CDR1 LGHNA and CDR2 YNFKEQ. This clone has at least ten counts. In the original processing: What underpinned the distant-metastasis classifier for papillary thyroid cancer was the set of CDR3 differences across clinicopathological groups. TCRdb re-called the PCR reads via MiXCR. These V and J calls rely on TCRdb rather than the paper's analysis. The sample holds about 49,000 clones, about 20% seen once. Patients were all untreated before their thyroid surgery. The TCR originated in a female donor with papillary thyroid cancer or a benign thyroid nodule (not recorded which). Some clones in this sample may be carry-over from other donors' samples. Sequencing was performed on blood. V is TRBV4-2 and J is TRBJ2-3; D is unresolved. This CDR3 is CASSQGRNTDTQYF. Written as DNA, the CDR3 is TGTGCCAGCAGCCAGGGTCGGAACACAGATACGCAGTATTTT.